This T cell receptor (beta chain) was sequenced in a study of blood T cell repertoires in COVID-19. The protocol was immunoSEQ multiplex PCR, while the TCRdb copy is restricted to in-frame clones and leaves out a portion. This sample yields approximately 350,000 clones, of which approximately 82% are seen a single time; under 3% belongs to the top ten. The TCR was taken from a man younger than 45 with active or convalescent COVID-19. Sequenced sample: peripheral blood.

The CDR3 is CASSDRMEPRPQHF. For the CDR3, the DNA is TGTGCCAGCAGTGATAGAATGGAGCCGAGGCCCCAGCATTTT. The rearrangement uses TRBV6-1 and TRBJ1-5; D gene unclear. The CDR3 is 14 residues long. V shed 3 bases and J shed 9 bases, with 15 bases lying between them. Per the germline V gene, CDR1 is MNHNS and CDR2 is SASEGT.